This entry is about one T cell receptor beta chain. The data belong to a study of blood T cell repertoires in COVID-19. Study background: From T cells, B-cell-depleted T cells, or PBMCs came the material, which was cDNA or gDNA.

The V gene's germline CDR1 is SGHVS and CDR2 FNYEAQ. The CDR3 runs 15 residues. The V gene end was trimmed by 2 bases and the J gene end by 5 bases; junction bases not matched to a gene: 6. Per the original methods: Scientists estimated how many nucleated cells there were by amplifying reference gene primers. Measured with immunoSEQ multiplex PCR; TCRdb has only the in-frame clones, and not every one. V and J calls and clone size are copied from that table; D and trimming were computed from the DNA. The table records roughly 410,000 clones, roughly 90% of them present only once. The sequenced sample consisted of peripheral blood. The V and J genes are TRBV7-6 and TRBJ2-1; TRBD2 aligns across 7 bases. This receptor was taken from a middle-aged man with acute or convalescent COVID-19. Here the CDR3 reads CASSLWRENNNEQFF. In DNA form, the CDR3 reads TGTGCCAGCAGCTTATGGCGGGAGAACAACAATGAGCAGTTCTTC.